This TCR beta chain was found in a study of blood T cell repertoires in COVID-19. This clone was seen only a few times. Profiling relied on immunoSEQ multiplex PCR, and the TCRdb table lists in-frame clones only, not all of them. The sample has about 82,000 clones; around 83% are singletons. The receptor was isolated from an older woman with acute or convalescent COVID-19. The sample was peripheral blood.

This chain's CDR3 is CSTISGQTQYF. CDR3 coding DNA: TGCAGTACAATTAGCGGGCAGACCCAGTACTTC. This chain links TRBV20-1 with TRBJ2-5; TRBD2 aligns across 7 bases. The CDR3 runs 11 residues. The germline CDR1 and CDR2 sequences are DFQATT and SNEGSKA (reference sequence). Unmatched junction bases numbered 6, after V lost 8 bases and J lost 6 bases.